Listed below are T cell receptor beta chains from one sample, sequenced in a study of siplizumab effects on memory and regulatory T cells. Measured with immunoSEQ multiplex PCR; TCRdb has only the in-frame clones, and not every one. Seen here are about 110,000 clones, 92% observed once, and the top ten hold approximately 0.75%. The sequencing input was Tregs sorted from blood. The receptors derive from a human donor in good health. Both conserved end residues are part of each CDR3. The order of the fields is CDR3 length, J gene, V gene, CDR3 protein.

cdr3_length: 15; j_call: TRBJ2-7; v_call: TRBV27; cdr3_aa: CASSFSGTEVREQYF
cdr3_length: 15; j_call: TRBJ1-2; v_call: TRBV19; cdr3_aa: CASSWQEGNMDGYTF
cdr3_length: 18; j_call: TRBJ2-1; v_call: TRBV19; cdr3_aa: CASSIDSASGSFYNEQFF
cdr3_length: 15; j_call: TRBJ2-5; v_call: TRBV9; cdr3_aa: CASSVGAADQETQYF
cdr3_length: 14; j_call: TRBJ1-5; v_call: TRBV6-5; cdr3_aa: CAVRRADSNQPQHF
cdr3_length: 14; j_call: TRBJ1-1; v_call: TRBV7-8; cdr3_aa: CASRRIAGGTEAFF
cdr3_length: 19; j_call: TRBJ2-1; v_call: TRBV19; cdr3_aa: CASSSPRDRDRRSYNEQFF
cdr3_length: 15; j_call: TRBJ1-5; v_call: TRBV2; cdr3_aa: CASSKDRLPNQPQHF
cdr3_length: 14; j_call: TRBJ2-7; v_call: TRBV6-6; cdr3_aa: CASSYSREAYEQYF
cdr3_length: 17; j_call: TRBJ2-3; v_call: TRBV4-1; cdr3_aa: CASSQERTSGGADTQYF
cdr3_length: 15; j_call: TRBJ1-1; v_call: TRBV10-3; cdr3_aa: CAISPHGSVNTEAFF
cdr3_length: 16; j_call: TRBJ1-2; v_call: TRBV19; cdr3_aa: CASMRTGTLEGIGYTF
cdr3_length: 13; j_call: TRBJ1-1; v_call: TRBV6-5; cdr3_aa: CASSYSENTEAFF
cdr3_length: 18; j_call: TRBJ2-1; v_call: TRBV19; cdr3_aa: CASSIVVRASGSHHEQFF
cdr3_length: 13; j_call: TRBJ1-2; v_call: TRBV18; cdr3_aa: CASSPGTYYGYTF
cdr3_length: 14; j_call: TRBJ1-1; v_call: TRBV6-1; cdr3_aa: CASSARTVNTEAFF
cdr3_length: 14; j_call: TRBJ1-5; v_call: TRBV19; cdr3_aa: CASSITGGNQPQHF
cdr3_length: 16; j_call: TRBJ2-1; v_call: TRBV5-1; cdr3_aa: CASSLEGVSSYNEQFF
cdr3_length: 15; j_call: TRBJ2-7; v_call: TRBV2; cdr3_aa: CASKRQGYGIYEQYF
cdr3_length: 12; j_call: TRBJ1-3; v_call: TRBV2; cdr3_aa: CASGGGGNTIYF
cdr3_length: 15; j_call: TRBJ1-2; v_call: TRBV9; cdr3_aa: CASSVVLEGSYGYTF
cdr3_length: 14; j_call: TRBJ2-1; v_call: TRBV19; cdr3_aa: CASFDRGGNNEQFF
cdr3_length: 13; j_call: TRBJ2-1; v_call: TRBV15; cdr3_aa: CATSRVLANEQFF
cdr3_length: 14; j_call: TRBJ1-2; v_call: TRBV19; cdr3_aa: CASSLTGVNYGYTF
cdr3_length: 20; j_call: TRBJ2-6; v_call: TRBV9; cdr3_aa: CASSEPGGLAGHSGANVLTF
cdr3_length: 17; j_call: TRBJ1-3; v_call: TRBV4-2; cdr3_aa: CASSQGLEAGIRNTIYF
cdr3_length: 16; j_call: TRBJ2-5; v_call: TRBV11-2; cdr3_aa: CASSFGTSGGPETQYF
cdr3_length: 16; j_call: TRBJ2-6; v_call: TRBV6-5; cdr3_aa: CASSYFSGSGANVLTF
cdr3_length: 18; j_call: TRBJ2-4; v_call: TRBV7-9; cdr3_aa: CASSLGSGQVIAKNIQYF
cdr3_length: 16; j_call: TRBJ2-1; v_call: TRBV11-3; cdr3_aa: CASSSPVAGGVHEQFF
cdr3_length: 14; j_call: TRBJ2-7; v_call: TRBV6-1; cdr3_aa: CASSWTGKADEQYF
cdr3_length: 14; j_call: TRBJ2-7; v_call: TRBV5-1; cdr3_aa: CASSPGTGAREQYF
cdr3_length: 16; j_call: TRBJ2-3; v_call: TRBV5-1; cdr3_aa: CASRILAGGPVDTQYF
cdr3_length: 16; j_call: TRBJ1-2; v_call: TRBV19; cdr3_aa: CASTDQGQGASRGYTF
cdr3_length: 13; j_call: TRBJ1-1; v_call: TRBV10-3; cdr3_aa: CAIGRQGATEAFF
cdr3_length: 11; j_call: TRBJ1-1; v_call: TRBV29-1; cdr3_aa: CSADKLTEAFF
cdr3_length: 16; j_call: TRBJ2-5; v_call: TRBV11-2; cdr3_aa: CASSPGLAGSQETQYF